The sequence of this T cell receptor beta chain was determined in a study of blood T cell repertoires in COVID-19. Study as a whole: Samples representing acute and convalescent COVID-19 were sourced from the United States, Italy and Spain. The analysed material was cDNA or gDNA that came from T cells, B-cell-depleted T cells, or PBMCs.

As handled by the study authors: It was from reference gene primer amplification that nucleated cell counts were estimated. The method was immunoSEQ multiplex PCR; TCRdb's version includes in-frame clones alone and lacks a portion of them. V and J calls and clone size come straight from that table; D and trimming were deduced from the DNA. Among 30,000 or so clones, 80% to 90% were seen once, and the ten largest hold approximately 3.3%. This CDR3 region has 13 residues. The V and J ends lost 0 bases and 5 bases respectively, with 11 bases between them. The germline V gene has CDR1 SQVTM and CDR2 ANQGSEA.

This sequence was found in a man in his forties or fifties with acute or convalescent COVID-19. Sequencing input: peripheral blood. The chain is built from TRBV29-1 and TRBJ2-7; unclear D gene. CDR3 in amino acids: CSVEDNLRDEQYF. In DNA form, the CDR3 reads TGCAGCGTTGAAGACAATCTTCGGGACGAGCAGTACTTC.